What follows are 5 T cell receptor beta chains derived from one specimen sequenced in a study of glioma-infiltrating T cells. Using RNA template, CDR3s of TCR alpha and beta were amplified with iRepertoire arm-PCR. TCRdb used MiXCR to reprocess the multiplex PCR reads, holding one entry per CDR3 protein. The sample consists of over 140,000 distinct CDR3 sequences, roughly two fifths of them appearing once. The sequenced sample consisted of glioma tissue, nonneoplastic brain tissue, or PBMCs (not recorded which). These receptor sequences come from a human donor with low-grade glioma or glioblastoma, undergoing nonglioma brain surgery, or in good health (not recorded which).

Notes on this clonotype: A junction end diverges from the germline sequence, so it may reflect a read error. The chain is built from TRBV12-3 or TRBV12-4 and TRBJ1-3; D ambiguous. The CDR3 runs 13 residues. CDR3 in DNA: TGTGCCATCAGTGAGAACTCTGGAAACACCATATATTTT. Translated: CAISENSGNTIYF.

This clonotype has only a few counts. In DNA, the CDR3 is TGTGCCAGCAGTTCCGACCTGATTTCCCAAGAGACCCAGTACTTC. The encoded protein is CASSSDLISQETQYF. The V call is TRBV6-1, the J call TRBJ2-5; D call uncertain. Germline lookup yields CDR1 MNHNS and CDR2 SASEGT. This CDR3 has 15 residues. V lost 5 bases to trimming and J lost 1 base, with 14 bases between them.

This chain connects TRBV18 to TRBJ2-5; 12 nucleotides agree with TRBD1. V lost 3 bases and J lost 3; bases outside the gene matches: 2. The CDR3 sequence is 15 residues long. The germline V gene encodes CDR1 KGHSH and CDR2 LQKENI. The CDR3 loop is CASSPGTGGEETQYF. Written as DNA, the CDR3 is TGTGCCAGCTCACCTGGGACAGGGGGCGAAGAGACCCAGTACTTC.

The chain recombines TRBV4-1 with TRBJ2-1; D is possibly TRBD1 (6 bases). This CDR3 is 13 amino acids long. Germline loops: CDR1 MGHRA, CDR2 YSYEKL. V was trimmed by 1 base and J by 16 bases, leaving 17 bases between them. The CDR3 here is CASSQVIETGVFF. As DNA, the CDR3 is TGCGCCAGCAGCCAAGTGATCGAGACAGGTGTCTTCTTC.

The V and J genes are TRBV27 and TRBJ2-7; a possible D gene is TRBD2 (5 bases). Germline V gene lookup returns CDR1 MNHEY and CDR2 SMNVEV (reference sequence). The CDR3 is 15 residues long. Trimming removed 3 bases from V and 4 bases from J, with 16 bases in between. The CDR3 DNA follows: TGTGCCAGCAGTTTGAGGGCCGGGTCCTCTTACGAGCAGTACTTC. This codes for CASSLRAGSSYEQYF.